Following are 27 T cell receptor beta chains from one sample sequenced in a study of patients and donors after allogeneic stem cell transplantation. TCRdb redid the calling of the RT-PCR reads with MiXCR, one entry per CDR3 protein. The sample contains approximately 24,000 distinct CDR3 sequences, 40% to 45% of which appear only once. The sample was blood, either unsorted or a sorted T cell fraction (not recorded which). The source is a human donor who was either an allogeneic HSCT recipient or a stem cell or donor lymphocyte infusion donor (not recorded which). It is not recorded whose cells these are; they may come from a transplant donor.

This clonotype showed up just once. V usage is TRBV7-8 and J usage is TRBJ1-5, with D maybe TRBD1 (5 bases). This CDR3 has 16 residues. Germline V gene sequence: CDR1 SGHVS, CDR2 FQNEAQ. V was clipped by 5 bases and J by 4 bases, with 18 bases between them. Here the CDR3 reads CASSLEDGTTNQPQHF. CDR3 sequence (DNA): TGTGCCAGCAGCCTAGAAGACGGGACGACAAATCAGCCCCAGCATTTT.

CDR3 loop: CASSLGITPNTEAFF. CDR3 bases: TGTGCCAGCAGTTTAGGCATTACCCCGAACACTGAAGCTTTCTTT. The V and J genes are TRBV27 and TRBJ1-1; D remains unclear. In germline, CDR1 is MNHEY, CDR2 SMNVEV (reference sequence). Trimming stripped 2 bases from V and 1 base from J, with 11 bases between. The CDR3 loop spans 15 amino acids.

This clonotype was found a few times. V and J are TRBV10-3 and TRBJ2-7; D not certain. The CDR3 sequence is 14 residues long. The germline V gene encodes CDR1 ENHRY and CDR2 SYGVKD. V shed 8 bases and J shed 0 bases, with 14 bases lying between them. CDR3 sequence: CAIQSTLFSYEQYF. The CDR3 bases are TGTGCCATCCAGTCAACACTCTTCTCCTACGAGCAGTACTTC.

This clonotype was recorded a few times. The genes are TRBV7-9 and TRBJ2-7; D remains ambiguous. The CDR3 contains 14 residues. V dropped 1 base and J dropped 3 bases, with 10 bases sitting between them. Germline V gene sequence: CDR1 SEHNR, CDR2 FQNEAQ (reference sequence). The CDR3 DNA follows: TGTGCCAGCAGCTTAGAACGACCCTACTACGAGCAGTACTTC. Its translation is CASSLERPYYEQYF.

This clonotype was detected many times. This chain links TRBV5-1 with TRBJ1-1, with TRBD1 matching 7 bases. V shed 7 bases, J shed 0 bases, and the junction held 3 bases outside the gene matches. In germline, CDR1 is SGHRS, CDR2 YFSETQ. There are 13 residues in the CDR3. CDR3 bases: TGCGCCAGCTCGGACAGGATGAACACTGAAGCTTTCTTT. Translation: CASSDRMNTEAFF.

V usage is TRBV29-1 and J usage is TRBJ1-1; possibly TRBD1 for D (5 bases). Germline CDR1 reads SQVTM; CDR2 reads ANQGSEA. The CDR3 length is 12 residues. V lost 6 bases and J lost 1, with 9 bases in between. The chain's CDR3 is CSVGRQNTEAFF. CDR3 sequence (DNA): TGCAGCGTGGGACGCCAGAACACTGAAGCTTTCTTT.

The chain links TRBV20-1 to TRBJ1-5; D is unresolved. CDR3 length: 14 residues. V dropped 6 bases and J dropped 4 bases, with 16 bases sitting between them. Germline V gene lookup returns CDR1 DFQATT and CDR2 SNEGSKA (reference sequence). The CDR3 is CSATYVRPNQPQHF. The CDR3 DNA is TGCAGTGCCACCTACGTCCGGCCGAATCAGCCCCAGCATTTT.

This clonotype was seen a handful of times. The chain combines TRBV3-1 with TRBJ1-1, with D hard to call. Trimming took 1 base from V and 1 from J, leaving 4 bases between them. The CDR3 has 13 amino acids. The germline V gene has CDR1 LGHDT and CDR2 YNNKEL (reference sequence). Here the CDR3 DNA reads TGTGCCAGCAGCCAAGGACAGAACACTGAAGCTTTCTTT. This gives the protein CASSQGQNTEAFF.

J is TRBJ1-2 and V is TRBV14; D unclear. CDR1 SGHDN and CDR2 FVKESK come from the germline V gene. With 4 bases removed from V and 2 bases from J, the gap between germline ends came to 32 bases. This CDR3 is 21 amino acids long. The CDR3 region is CASSRVPKSELPPFGNYGYTF. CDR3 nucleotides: TGTGCCAGCAGCCGTGTCCCCAAGTCGGAGTTGCCGCCTTTTGGGAACTATGGCTACACCTTC.

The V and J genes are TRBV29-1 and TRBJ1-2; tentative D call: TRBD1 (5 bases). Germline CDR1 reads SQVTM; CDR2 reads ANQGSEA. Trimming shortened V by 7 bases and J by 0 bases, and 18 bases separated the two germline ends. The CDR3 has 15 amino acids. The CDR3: CSGITRQGPNYGYTF. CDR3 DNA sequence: TGCAGCGGAATCACGAGGCAGGGCCCTAACTATGGCTACACCTTC.

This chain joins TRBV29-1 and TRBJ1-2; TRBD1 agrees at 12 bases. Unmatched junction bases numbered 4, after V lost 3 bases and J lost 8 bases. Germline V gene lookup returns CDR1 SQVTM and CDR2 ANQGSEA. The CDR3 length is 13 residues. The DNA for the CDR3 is TGCAGCGTTGAGTGGGACAGGGGGCTAGGCTACACCTTC. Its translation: CSVEWDRGLGYTF. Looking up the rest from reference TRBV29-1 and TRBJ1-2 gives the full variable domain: SAVISQKPSRDICQRGTSLTIQCQVDSQVTMMFWYRQQPGQSLTLIATANQGSEATYESGFVIDKFPISRPNLTFSTLTVSNMSPEDSSIYLCSVEWDRGLGYTFGSGTRLTVV.

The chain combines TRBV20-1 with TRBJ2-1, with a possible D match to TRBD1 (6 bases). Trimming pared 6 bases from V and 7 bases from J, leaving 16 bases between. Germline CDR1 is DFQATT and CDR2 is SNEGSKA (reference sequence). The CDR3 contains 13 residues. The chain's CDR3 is CSAWDKGWNEQFF. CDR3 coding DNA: TGCAGTGCATGGGACAAGGGGTGGAATGAGCAGTTCTTC.

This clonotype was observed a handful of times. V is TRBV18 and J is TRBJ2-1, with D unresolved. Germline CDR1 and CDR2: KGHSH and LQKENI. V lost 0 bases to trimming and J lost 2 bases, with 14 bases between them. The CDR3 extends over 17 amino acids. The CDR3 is CASSPPGWDLTYNEQFF. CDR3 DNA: TGTGCCAGCTCACCACCGGGTTGGGATCTTACCTACAATGAGCAGTTCTTC.

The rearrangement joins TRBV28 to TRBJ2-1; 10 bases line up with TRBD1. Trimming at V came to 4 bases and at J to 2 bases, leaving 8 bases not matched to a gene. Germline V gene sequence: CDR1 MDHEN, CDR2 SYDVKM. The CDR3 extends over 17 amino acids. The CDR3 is CASSSSFGTGAYNEQFF. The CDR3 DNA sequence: TGTGCCAGCAGTTCTTCTTTCGGGACAGGGGCCTACAATGAGCAGTTCTTC.

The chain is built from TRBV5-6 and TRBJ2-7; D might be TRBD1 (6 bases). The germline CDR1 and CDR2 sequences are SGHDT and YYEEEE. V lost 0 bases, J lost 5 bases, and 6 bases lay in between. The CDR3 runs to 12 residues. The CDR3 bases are TGTGCCAGCAGCTTGGGGACAGACGAGCAGTACTTC. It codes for CASSLGTDEQYF.

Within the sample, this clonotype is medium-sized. The CDR3 protein is CASSPSRGGGQPQHF. CDR3 sequence (DNA): TGTGCCAGCTCACCAAGCAGGGGCGGCGGCCAGCCCCAGCATTTT. The rearrangement uses TRBV18 and TRBJ1-5; maybe TRBD1 (6 bases). Germline V gene sequence: CDR1 KGHSH, CDR2 LQKENI. The CDR3 consists of 15 residues. Trimming took off 2 bases at V and 7 bases at J, with 15 bases between the two ends.

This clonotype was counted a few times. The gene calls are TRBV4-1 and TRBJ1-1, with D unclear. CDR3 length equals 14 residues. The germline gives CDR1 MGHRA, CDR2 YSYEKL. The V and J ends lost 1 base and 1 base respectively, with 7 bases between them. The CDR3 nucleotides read TGCGCCAGCAGCCAAGCGAAAGGGAACACTGAAGCTTTCTTT. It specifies CASSQAKGNTEAFF.

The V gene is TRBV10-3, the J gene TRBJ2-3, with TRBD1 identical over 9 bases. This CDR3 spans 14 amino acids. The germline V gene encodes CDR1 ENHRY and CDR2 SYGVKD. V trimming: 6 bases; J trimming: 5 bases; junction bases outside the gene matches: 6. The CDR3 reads CAISGQGTGDTQYF. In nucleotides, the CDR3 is TGTGCCATCAGCGGACAGGGGACGGGAGATACGCAGTATTTT.

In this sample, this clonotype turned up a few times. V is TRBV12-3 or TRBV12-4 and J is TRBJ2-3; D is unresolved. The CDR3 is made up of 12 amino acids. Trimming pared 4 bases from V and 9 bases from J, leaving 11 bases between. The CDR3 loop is CASSSPSRTQYF. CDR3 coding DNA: TGTGCCAGCAGTTCCCCGTCGAGAACGCAGTATTTT.

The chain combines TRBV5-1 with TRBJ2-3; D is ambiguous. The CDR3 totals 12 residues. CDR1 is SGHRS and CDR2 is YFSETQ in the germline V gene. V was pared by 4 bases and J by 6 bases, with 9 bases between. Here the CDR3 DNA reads TGCGCCAGCAGCACGCAGAGGGATACGCAGTATTTT. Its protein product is CASSTQRDTQYF.

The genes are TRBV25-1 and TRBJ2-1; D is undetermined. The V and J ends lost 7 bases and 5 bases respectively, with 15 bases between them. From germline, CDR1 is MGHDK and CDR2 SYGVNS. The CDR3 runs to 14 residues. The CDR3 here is CASNLGQTNNEQFF. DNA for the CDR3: TGTGCCAGCAACCTCGGGCAAACAAACAATGAGCAGTTCTTC.

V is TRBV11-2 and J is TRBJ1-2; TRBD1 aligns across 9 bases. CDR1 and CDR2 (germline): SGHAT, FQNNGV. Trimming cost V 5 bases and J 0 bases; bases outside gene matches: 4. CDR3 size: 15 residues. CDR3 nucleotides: TGTGCCAGCAGCACTTACAGGGGGCCTAACTATGGCTACACCTTC. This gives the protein CASSTYRGPNYGYTF.

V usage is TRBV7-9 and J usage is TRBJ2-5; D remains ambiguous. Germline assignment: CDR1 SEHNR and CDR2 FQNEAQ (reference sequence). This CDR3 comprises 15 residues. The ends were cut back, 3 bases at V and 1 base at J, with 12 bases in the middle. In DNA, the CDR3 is TGTGCCAGCAGCTTGATCCGGGCGGTCCAAGAGACCCAGTACTTC. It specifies CASSLIRAVQETQYF. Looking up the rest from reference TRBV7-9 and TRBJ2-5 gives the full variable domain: DTGVSQNPRHKITKRGQNVTFRCDPISEHNRLYWYRQTLGQGPEFLTYFQNEAQLEKSRLLSDRFSAERPKGSFSTLEIQRTEQGDSAMYLCASSLIRAVQETQYFGPGTRLLVL.

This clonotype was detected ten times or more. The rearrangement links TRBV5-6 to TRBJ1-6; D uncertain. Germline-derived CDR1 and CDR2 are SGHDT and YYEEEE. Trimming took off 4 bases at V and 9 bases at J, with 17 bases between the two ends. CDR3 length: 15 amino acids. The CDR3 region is CASSPERVDSSPLHF. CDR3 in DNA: TGTGCCAGCAGCCCGGAGCGGGTGGATAGTTCACCCCTCCACTTT.

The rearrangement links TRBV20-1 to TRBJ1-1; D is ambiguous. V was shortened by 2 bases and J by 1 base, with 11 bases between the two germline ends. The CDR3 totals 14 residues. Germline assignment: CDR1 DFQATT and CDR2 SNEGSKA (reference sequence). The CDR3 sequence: CSARPNTPNTEAFF. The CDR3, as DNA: TGCAGTGCTAGACCCAACACCCCGAACACTGAAGCTTTCTTT.

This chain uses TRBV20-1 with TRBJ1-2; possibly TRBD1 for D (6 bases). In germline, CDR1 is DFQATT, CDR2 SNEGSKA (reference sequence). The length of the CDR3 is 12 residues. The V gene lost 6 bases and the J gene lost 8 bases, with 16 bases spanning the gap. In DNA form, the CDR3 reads TGCAGTGCCGTAAGGGGGGCCCTCGGCTACACCTTC. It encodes CSAVRGALGYTF.

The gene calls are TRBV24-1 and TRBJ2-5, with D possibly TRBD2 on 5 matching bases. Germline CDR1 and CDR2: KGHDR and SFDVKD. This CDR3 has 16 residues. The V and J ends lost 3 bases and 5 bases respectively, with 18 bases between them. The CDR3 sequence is CATSDRASPRRETQYF. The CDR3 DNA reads TGTGCCACCAGTGATCGGGCATCTCCTAGGAGGGAGACCCAGTACTTC.